The clone carrying this TCR beta chain was picked up a small number of times. Its specificity is unknown. A second PCR of roughly 7 to 11 cycles used a sample-barcoded 5' primer and a J-beta primer mix. TCRdb analysed the 5' RACE reads with MiXCR anew, one entry per CDR3 protein. This sample has 1.5 million to 2 million distinct CDR3 sequences, with less than 50% found just once. The data are from a study of blood T cells in healthy people across ages. General observations from the study: PBMCs were not sorted, which prevented a conclusive comparison of naive versus antigen-experienced cells.

The TCR sequence derives from a middle-aged woman in good health. Sample: blood.

The CDR3 loop is CASSQANNGLQETQYF. For the CDR3, the DNA is TGTGCCAGCAGCCAGGCCAACAACGGATTACAGGAGACCCAGTACTTC. The rearrangement uses TRBV4-2 and TRBJ2-5; the D is unclear. Germline values: CDR1 LGHNA, CDR2 YNFKEQ. The CDR3 consists of 16 residues. V was shortened by 3 bases and J by 5 bases, with 19 bases between the two germline ends.